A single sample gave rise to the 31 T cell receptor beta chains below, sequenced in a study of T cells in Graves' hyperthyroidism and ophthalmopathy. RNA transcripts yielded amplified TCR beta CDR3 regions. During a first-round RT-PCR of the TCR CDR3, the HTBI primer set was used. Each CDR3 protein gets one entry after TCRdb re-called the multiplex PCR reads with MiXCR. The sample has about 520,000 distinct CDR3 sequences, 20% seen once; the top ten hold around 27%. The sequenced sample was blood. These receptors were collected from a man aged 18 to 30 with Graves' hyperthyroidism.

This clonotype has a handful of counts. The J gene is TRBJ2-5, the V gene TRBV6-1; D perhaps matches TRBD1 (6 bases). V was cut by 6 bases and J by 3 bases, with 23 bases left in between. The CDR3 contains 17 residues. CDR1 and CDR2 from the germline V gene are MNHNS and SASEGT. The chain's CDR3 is CASSTPGADPFKETQYF. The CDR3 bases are TGTGCCAGCAGCACCCCAGGGGCGGACCCCTTCAAAGAGACCCAGTACTTC.

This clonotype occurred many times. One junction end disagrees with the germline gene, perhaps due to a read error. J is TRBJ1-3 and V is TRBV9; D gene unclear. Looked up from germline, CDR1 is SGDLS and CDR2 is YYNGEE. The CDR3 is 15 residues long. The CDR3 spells CASSVGAMAGNTTYF. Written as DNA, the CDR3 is TGTGCCAGCAGCGTAGGAGCGATGGCGGGAAACACCACATATTTT.

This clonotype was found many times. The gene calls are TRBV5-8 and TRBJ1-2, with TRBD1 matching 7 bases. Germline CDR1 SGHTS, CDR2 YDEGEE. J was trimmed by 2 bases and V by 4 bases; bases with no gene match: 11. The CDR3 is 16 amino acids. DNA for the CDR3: TGTGCCAGCAGCATCCAGCCGGGACAGCCCAACTATGGCTACACCTTC. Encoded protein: CASSIQPGQPNYGYTF. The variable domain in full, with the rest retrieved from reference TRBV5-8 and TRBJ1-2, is EAGVTQSPTHLIKTRGQQATLRCSPISGHTSVYWYQQALGLGLQFLLWYDEGEERNRGNFPPRFSGRQFPNYSSELNVNALELEDSALYLCASSIQPGQPNYGYTFGSGTRLTVV.

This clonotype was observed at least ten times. CDR3 residues: CASSLARGTIGLAGELFF. The CDR3 DNA sequence: TGTGCCAGCAGTTTAGCGCGGGGGACTATCGGCCTCGCCGGGGAGCTGTTTTTT. This rearrangement joins TRBV12-3 or TRBV12-4 to TRBJ2-2; 7 bases align to TRBD2. This CDR3 spans 18 amino acids. The V and J ends lost 0 bases and 6 bases, in that order; junction bases with no gene match: 13.

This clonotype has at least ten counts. In nucleotides, the CDR3 is TGTGCCTGGAGCCCTGGGACCCATGATGAAGCTTTCTTT. Its translation: CAWSPGTHDEAFF. The V gene is TRBV30, the J gene TRBJ1-1; TRBD1 might be the D (5 bases). V was trimmed by 3 bases and J by 7 bases, leaving 15 bases between them. Germline values: CDR1 GTSNPN, CDR2 SVGIG (reference sequence). CDR3 length: 13 residues.

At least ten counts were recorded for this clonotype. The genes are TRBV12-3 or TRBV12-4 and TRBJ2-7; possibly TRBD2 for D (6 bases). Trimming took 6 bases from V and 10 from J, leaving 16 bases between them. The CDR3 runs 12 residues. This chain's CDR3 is CASSPGDFRQYF. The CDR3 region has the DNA TGTGCCAGCAGCCCGGGGGACTTCCGTCAGTACTTC.

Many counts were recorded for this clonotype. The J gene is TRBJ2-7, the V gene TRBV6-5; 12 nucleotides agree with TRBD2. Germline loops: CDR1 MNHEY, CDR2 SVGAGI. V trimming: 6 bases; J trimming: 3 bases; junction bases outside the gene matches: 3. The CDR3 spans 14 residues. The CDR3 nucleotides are TGTGCCAGCAGCCAGACTAGCGGGGGCTACGAGCAGTACTTC. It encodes CASSQTSGGYEQYF.

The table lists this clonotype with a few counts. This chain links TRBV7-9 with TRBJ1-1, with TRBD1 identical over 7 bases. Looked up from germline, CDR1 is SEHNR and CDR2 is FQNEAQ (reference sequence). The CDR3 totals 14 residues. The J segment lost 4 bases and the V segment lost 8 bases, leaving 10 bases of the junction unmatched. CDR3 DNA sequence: TGTGCCAGCTTCATCGGGCAGGGGGTCACTGAAGCTTTCTTT. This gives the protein CASFIGQGVTEAFF.

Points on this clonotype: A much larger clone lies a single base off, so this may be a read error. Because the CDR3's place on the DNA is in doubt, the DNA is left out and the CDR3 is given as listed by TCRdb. Here the CDR3 reads CASSQVGPGSGELLF. The rearrangement links TRBV4-2 to TRBJ2-2; the table's D call, TRBD1, has no DNA check behind it. Counting both end residues, the CDR3 totals 15 amino acids. Germline-derived CDR1 and CDR2 are LGHNA and YNFKEQ.

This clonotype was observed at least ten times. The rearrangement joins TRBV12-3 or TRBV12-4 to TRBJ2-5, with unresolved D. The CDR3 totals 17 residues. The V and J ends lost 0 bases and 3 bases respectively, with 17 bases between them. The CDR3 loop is CASSLALGGRGEETQYF. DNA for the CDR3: TGTGCCAGCAGTTTAGCCCTGGGTGGTAGAGGTGAAGAGACCCAGTACTTC.

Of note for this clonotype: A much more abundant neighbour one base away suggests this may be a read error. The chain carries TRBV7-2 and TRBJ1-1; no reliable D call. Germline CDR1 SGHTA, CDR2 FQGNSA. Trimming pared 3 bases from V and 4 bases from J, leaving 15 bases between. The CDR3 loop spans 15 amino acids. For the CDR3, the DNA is TGTGCCAGCAGCTTTGACTCGCGTTTGAGCACTGAAGCTTTCTTT. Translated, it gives CASSFDSRLSTEAFF.

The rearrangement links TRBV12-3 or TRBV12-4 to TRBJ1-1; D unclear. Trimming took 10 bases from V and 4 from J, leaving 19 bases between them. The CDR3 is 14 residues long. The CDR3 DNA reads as TGTGCCATAAACCAGGCTTTGATTGGCACTGAAGCTTTCTTT. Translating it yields CAINQALIGTEAFF.

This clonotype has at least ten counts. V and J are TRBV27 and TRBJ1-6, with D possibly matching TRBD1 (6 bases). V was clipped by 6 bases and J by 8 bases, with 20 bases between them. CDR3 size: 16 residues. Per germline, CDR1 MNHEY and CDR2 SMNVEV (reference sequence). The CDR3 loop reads CASRSLIRQAHSPLHF. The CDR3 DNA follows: TGTGCCAGCAGATCACTTATTCGACAGGCCCATTCACCCCTCCACTTT.

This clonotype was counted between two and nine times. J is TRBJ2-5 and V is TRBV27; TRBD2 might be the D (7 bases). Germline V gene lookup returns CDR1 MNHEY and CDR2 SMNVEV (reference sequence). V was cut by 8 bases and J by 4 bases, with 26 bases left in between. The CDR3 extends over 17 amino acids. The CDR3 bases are TGTGCCAGCCGCAGGTCCAGGACTGGGGGGGGCCTAGAGACCCAGTACTTC. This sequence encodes CASRRSRTGGGLETQYF.

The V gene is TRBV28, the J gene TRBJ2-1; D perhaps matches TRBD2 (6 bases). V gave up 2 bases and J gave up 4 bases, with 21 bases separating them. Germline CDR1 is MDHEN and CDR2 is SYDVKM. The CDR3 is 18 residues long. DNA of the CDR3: TGTGCCAGCAGTTTACCCCCCTGGGTAGCGGTAAGGTACAATGAGCAGTTCTTC. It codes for CASSLPPWVAVRYNEQFF.

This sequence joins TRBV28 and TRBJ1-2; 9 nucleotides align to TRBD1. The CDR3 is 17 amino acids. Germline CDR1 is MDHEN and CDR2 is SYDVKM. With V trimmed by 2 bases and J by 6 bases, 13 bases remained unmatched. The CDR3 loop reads CASSLRFNRGRRNGYTF. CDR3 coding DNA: TGTGCCAGCAGTTTAAGATTTAACAGGGGGCGAAGGAATGGCTACACCTTC.

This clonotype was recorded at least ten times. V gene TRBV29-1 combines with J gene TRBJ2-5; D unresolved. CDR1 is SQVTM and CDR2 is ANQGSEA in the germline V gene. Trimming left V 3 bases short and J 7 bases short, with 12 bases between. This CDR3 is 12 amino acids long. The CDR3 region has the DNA TGCAGCGTTGAGGGAACAGAGGTGACCCAGTACTTC. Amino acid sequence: CSVEGTEVTQYF.

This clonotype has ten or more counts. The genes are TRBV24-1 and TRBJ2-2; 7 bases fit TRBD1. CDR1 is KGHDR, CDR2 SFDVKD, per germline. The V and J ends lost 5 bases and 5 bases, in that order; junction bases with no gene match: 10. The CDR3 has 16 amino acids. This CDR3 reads CATSGVGQEETGELFF. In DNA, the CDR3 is TGTGCCACCAGTGGTGTCGGACAGGAGGAAACCGGGGAGCTGTTTTTT.

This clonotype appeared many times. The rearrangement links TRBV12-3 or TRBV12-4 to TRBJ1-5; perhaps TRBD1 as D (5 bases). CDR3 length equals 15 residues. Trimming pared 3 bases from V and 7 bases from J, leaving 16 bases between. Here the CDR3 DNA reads TGTGCCAGCAGTTTGCGGGGGATCCGGGGCCAGCCCCAGCATTTT. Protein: CASSLRGIRGQPQHF.

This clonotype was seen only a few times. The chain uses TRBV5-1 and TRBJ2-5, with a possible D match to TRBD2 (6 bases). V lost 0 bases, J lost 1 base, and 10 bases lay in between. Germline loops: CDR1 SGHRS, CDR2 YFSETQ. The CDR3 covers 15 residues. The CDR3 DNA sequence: TGCGCCAGCAGCTTGGTGGGGGGAGCCCAAGAGACCCAGTACTTC. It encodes CASSLVGGAQETQYF. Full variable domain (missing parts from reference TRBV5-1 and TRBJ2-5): KAGVTQTPRYLIKTRGQQVTLSCSPISGHRSVSWYQQTPGQGLQFLFEYFSETQRNKGNFPGRFSGRQFSNSRSEMNVSTLELGDSALYLCASSLVGGAQETQYFGPGTRLLVL.

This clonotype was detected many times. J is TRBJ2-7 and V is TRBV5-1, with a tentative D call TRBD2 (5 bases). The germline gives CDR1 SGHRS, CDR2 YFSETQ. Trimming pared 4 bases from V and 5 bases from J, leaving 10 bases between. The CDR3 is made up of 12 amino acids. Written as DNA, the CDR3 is TGCGCCAGCAGCCCCCAGGAGGACGAGCAGTACTTC. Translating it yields CASSPQEDEQYF.

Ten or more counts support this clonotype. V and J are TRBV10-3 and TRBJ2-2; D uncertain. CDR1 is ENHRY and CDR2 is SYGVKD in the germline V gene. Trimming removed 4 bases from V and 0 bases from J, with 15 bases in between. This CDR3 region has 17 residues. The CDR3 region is CAISGESDGANTGELFF. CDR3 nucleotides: TGTGCCATCAGTGGGGAATCGGACGGAGCGAACACCGGGGAGCTGTTTTTT.

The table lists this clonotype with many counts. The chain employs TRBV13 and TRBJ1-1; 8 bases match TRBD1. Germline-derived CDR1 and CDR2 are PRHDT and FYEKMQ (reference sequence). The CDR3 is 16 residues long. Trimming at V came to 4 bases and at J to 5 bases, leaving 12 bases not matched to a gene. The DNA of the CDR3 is TGTGCCAGCAGCTCCGGGAACAGGGGGTTGTTGACTGAAGCTTTCTTT. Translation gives CASSSGNRGLLTEAFF.

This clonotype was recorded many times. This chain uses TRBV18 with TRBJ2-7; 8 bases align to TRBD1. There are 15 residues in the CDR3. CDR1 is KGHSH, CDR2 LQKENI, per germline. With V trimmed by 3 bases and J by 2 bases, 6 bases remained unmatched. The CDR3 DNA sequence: TGTGCCAGCTCACCGGAGGACAGGGACCCCTACGAGCAGTACTTC. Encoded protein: CASSPEDRDPYEQYF.

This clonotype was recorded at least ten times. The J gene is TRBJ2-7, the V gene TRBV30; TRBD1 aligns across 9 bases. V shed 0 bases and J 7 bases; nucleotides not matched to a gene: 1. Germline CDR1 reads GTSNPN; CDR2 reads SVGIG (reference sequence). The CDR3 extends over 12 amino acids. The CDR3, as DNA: TGTGCCTGGAGTGTAGGGACAGGGGAGCAGTACTTC. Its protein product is CAWSVGTGEQYF.

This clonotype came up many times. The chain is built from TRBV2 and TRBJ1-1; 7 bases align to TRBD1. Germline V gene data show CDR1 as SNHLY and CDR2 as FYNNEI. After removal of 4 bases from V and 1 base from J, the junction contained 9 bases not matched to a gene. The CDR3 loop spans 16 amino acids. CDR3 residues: CASSARTGIANTEAFF. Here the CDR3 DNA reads TGTGCCAGCAGTGCCCGGACAGGTATAGCGAACACTGAAGCTTTCTTT.

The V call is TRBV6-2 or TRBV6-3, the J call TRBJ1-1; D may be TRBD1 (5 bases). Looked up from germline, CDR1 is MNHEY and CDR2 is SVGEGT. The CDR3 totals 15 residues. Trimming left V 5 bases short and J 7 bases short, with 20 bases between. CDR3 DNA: TGTGCCAGCAGTCTACAGGCCCCGGGGCTCGGTGAAGCTTTCTTT. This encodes CASSLQAPGLGEAFF.

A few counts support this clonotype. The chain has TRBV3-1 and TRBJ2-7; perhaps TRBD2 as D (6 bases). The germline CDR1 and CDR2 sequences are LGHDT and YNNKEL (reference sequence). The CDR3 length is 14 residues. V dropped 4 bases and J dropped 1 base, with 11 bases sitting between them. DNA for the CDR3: TGTGCCAGCAGCCTCCGGGGGTGGTCCTACGAGCAGTACTTC. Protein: CASSLRGWSYEQYF.

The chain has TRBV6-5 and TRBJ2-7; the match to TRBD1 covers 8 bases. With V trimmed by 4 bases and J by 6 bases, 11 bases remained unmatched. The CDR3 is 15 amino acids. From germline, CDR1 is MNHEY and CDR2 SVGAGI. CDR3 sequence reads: CASSLFGQGGLEQYF. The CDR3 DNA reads TGTGCCAGCAGTTTGTTCGGACAGGGTGGTCTCGAGCAGTACTTC.

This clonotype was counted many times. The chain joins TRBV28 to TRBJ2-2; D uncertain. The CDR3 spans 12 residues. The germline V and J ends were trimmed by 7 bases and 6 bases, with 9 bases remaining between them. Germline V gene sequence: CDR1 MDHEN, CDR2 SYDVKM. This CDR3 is CASTGWAGELFF. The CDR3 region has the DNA TGTGCCAGCACAGGTTGGGCCGGGGAGCTGTTTTTT.

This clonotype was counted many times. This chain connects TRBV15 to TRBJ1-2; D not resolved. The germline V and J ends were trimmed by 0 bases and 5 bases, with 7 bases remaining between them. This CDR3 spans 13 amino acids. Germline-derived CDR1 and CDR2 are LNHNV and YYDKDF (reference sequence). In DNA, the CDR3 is TGTGCCACCAGCAGAGAGGGGAGGTATGGCTACACCTTC. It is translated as CATSREGRYGYTF.